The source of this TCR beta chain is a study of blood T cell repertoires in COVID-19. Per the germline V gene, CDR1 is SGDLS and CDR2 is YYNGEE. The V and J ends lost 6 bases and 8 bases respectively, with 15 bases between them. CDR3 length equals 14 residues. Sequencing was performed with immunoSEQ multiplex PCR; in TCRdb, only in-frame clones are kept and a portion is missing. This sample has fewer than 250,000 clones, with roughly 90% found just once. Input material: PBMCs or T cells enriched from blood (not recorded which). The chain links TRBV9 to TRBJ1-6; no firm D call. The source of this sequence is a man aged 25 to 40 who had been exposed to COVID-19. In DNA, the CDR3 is TGTGCCAGCACCTCGGCCGGGTTGGATTCACCCCTCCACTTT. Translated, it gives CASTSAGLDSPLHF.